The 24 T cell receptor beta chains given below trace back to one sample, sequenced in a study of cytomegalovirus exposure and HLA in healthy donors. Researchers ran the PCR with 60 Vbeta and 13 Jbeta primers. Data came from immunoSEQ multiplex PCR; TCRdb stores just in-frame clones and leaves some out. The profile shows about 94,000 clones, about 80% of them singletons. Sample: PBMCs. These TCRs come from a human donor in good health.

This rearrangement joins TRBV7-8 to TRBJ2-2; D is possibly TRBD2 (7 bases). V was trimmed by 0 bases and J by 5 bases, leaving 13 bases between them. Germline CDR1 is SGHVS and CDR2 is FQNEAQ. CDR3 length: 16 residues. CDR3 protein: CASSLAGGAGTGELFF. The CDR3 DNA reads TGTGCCAGCAGCTTAGCAGGGGGGGCCGGGACCGGGGAGCTGTTTTTT. The full variable domain, its missing parts supplied by reference TRBV7-8 and TRBJ2-2, is GAGVSQSPRYKVAKRGQDVALRCDPISGHVSLFWYQQALGQGPEFLTYFQNEAQLDKSGLPSDRFFAERPEGSVSTLKIQRTQQEDSAVYLCASSLAGGAGTGELFFGEGSRLTVL.

This sequence joins TRBV7-9 and TRBJ2-6; possible D gene TRBD2, 5 bases. This CDR3 is 15 amino acids long. Germline V gene data show CDR1 as SEHNR and CDR2 as FQNEAQ (reference sequence). V gave up 1 base and J gave up 4 bases, with 8 bases separating them. The CDR3 region is CASSLERSGANVLTF. The CDR3 nucleotides are TGTGCCAGCAGCTTAGAGCGGTCAGGGGCCAACGTCCTGACTTTC.

This clone was counted only a few times. The chain joins TRBV9 to TRBJ2-3, with D perhaps matching TRBD1 (6 bases). The length of the CDR3 is 15 residues. Trimming shortened V by 0 bases and J by 2 bases, and 10 bases separated the two germline ends. Germline CDR1 SGDLS, CDR2 YYNGEE. The CDR3, as DNA: TGTGCCAGCAGCGTAGACAGGGATTCCACAGATACGCAGTATTTT. Translation: CASSVDRDSTDTQYF.

This chain uses TRBV6-5 with TRBJ2-3; 7 nucleotides agree with TRBD2. Germline CDR1 reads MNHEY; CDR2 reads SVGAGI. V shed 2 bases, J shed 4 bases, and the junction held 9 bases outside the gene matches. The CDR3 extends over 16 amino acids. The CDR3 is CASSYDGGRGSDTQYF. CDR3 in DNA: TGTGCCAGCAGTTACGATGGCGGGAGAGGCTCAGATACGCAGTATTTT.

This clone is a singleton in its sample. V gene TRBV23-1 combines with J gene TRBJ1-5; the match to TRBD1 covers 7 bases. TRBV23-1 counts as an open reading frame of uncertain function. The CDR3 length is 16 residues. Germline trimming cut 2 bases from V and 3 bases from J; bases unmatched to any gene: 7. CDR3 nucleotides: TGCGCCAGCAGTCAAGAGGACAGGACCCCCAATCAGCCCCAGCATTTT. It yields the protein CASSQEDRTPNQPQHF.

V gene TRBV29-1 combines with J gene TRBJ1-1; D is ambiguous. The CDR3 is made up of 12 amino acids. The V end lost 4 bases, the J end lost 2 bases, and 8 bases lay between the germline ends. Germline lookup yields CDR1 SQVTM and CDR2 ANQGSEA. The CDR3 loop reads CSVVRGNTEAFF. The CDR3 coding sequence is TGCAGCGTTGTTCGGGGAAACACTGAAGCTTTCTTT.

The J gene is TRBJ2-7, the V gene TRBV19, with TRBD1 as a possible D gene (5 bases). The V gene lost 1 base and the J gene lost 3 bases, with 10 bases spanning the gap. Germline assignment: CDR1 LNHDA and CDR2 SQIVND (reference sequence). CDR3 size: 14 residues. The CDR3 spells CASSIGQGRYEQYF. In DNA form, the CDR3 reads TGTGCCAGTAGTATAGGGCAGGGCCGCTACGAGCAGTACTTC.

This rearrangement joins TRBV6-1 to TRBJ2-2; 8 positions agree with TRBD1. CDR3 length: 13 residues. CDR1 is MNHNS, CDR2 SASEGT, per germline. Germline trimming cut 6 bases from V and 7 bases from J; bases unmatched to any gene: 4. The CDR3 sequence: CASRTGEVGELFF. CDR3 DNA sequence: TGTGCCAGCAGGACAGGGGAGGTCGGGGAGCTGTTTTTT.

This clone showed up just once. The gene calls are TRBV12-5 and TRBJ1-2, with 10 bases identical to TRBD1. CDR3 size: 13 residues. Germline CDR1 is LGHNT and CDR2 is FRNRAP. V dropped 6 bases and J dropped 6; count of bases not matched to a gene: 4. The CDR3 sequence: CASGRTGGDGYTF. The CDR3 DNA sequence: TGTGCTAGTGGCCGGACAGGGGGGGATGGCTACACCTTC.

V and J are TRBV7-6 and TRBJ2-5; the D gene is possibly TRBD1 (6 bases). Germline V gene sequence: CDR1 SGHVS, CDR2 FNYEAQ. Trimming removed 0 bases at V and 5 bases at J, with 7 bases between. The CDR3 contains 13 residues. The CDR3 loop is CASSLARGETQYF. CDR3 nucleotides: TGTGCCAGCAGCTTAGCGAGGGGGGAGACCCAGTACTTC.

On this clone: At one end, the junction sequence differs from germline, possibly due to a read error. The chain employs TRBV7-9 and TRBJ2-5; D is undetermined. Germline V CDR1 and CDR2: SEHNR, FQNEAQ (reference sequence). This CDR3 has 12 residues. This chain's CDR3 is CSSSSGTWTQYF. The CDR3 DNA reads TGTTCCAGCAGCTCGGGTACCTGGACCCAGTACTTC.

As for this clone: The same CDR3 arises from other DNA sequences in this sample as well. V is TRBV5-1 and J is TRBJ2-7, with 7 bases fitting TRBD2. The CDR3 is 12 amino acids. Germline assignment: CDR1 SGHRS and CDR2 YFSETQ. J gave up 6 bases and V 1 base, and 1 base lay outside the gene matches. CDR3 in DNA: TGCGCCAGCAGCTTGTCGGGGGGCGAGCAGTACTTC. Translated: CASSLSGGEQYF.

The chain joins TRBV11-2 to TRBJ2-3; 9 bases align to TRBD2. Germline-derived CDR1 and CDR2 are SGHAT and FQNNGV. V trimming: 4 bases; J trimming: 0 bases; junction bases outside the gene matches: 8. The CDR3 is made up of 17 amino acids. CDR3 in DNA: TGTGCCAGCAGCTGGGAGCGGGGGGCGACAAGCACAGATACGCAGTATTTT. Translating gives CASSWERGATSTDTQYF.

The CDR3 DNA sequence: TGTGCCAGCAGCCTCGGACTAGCGGACTACAATGAGCAGTTCTTC. This codes for CASSLGLADYNEQFF. The V gene is TRBV11-3, the J gene TRBJ2-1; 10 nucleotides match TRBD2. The trim removed 5 bases at V and 3 bases at J, leaving 4 bases unmatched. The CDR3 totals 15 residues. Germline lookup yields CDR1 SGHNT and CDR2 YENEEA.

This clone was detected a few times. This sequence joins TRBV11-3 and TRBJ1-1, with D perhaps TRBD1 (5 bases). Looked up from germline, CDR1 is SGHNT and CDR2 is YENEEA. V was trimmed by 5 bases and J by 0 bases, leaving 10 bases between them. The CDR3 is 14 residues long. Written as DNA, the CDR3 is TGTGCCAGCAGCCCAGACAGACTGAACACTGAAGCTTTCTTT. Amino acids: CASSPDRLNTEAFF. Looking up the rest from reference TRBV11-3 and TRBJ1-1 gives the full variable domain: EAGVVQSPRYKIIEKKQPVAFWCNPISGHNTLYWYLQNLGQGPELLIRYENEEAVDDSQLPKDRFSAERLKGVDSTLKIQPAELGDSAVYLCASSPDRLNTEAFFGQGTRLTVV.

The V call is TRBV5-1, the J call TRBJ1-6; TRBD1 matches 7 bases. Trimming took 0 bases from V and 0 from J; bases not matched to a gene: 9. CDR1 and CDR2 (germline): SGHRS, YFSETQ. This CDR3 is 19 amino acids long. CDR3 in amino acids: CASSLDNRGRSSYNSPLHF. The CDR3 DNA follows: TGCGCCAGCAGCTTGGACAACAGGGGTAGGAGCTCCTATAATTCACCCCTCCACTTT. The full variable domain, with the rest looked up from reference TRBV5-1 and TRBJ1-6, is KAGVTQTPRYLIKTRGQQVTLSCSPISGHRSVSWYQQTPGQGLQFLFEYFSETQRNKGNFPGRFSGRQFSNSRSEMNVSTLELGDSALYLCASSLDNRGRSSYNSPLHFGNGTRLTVT.

This chain joins TRBV7-6 and TRBJ2-5; D may be TRBD1 (6 bases). With the DNA end fitting TRBJ2-7 better, the J assignment may be wrong. Germline CDR1 SGHVS, CDR2 FNYEAQ. The CDR3 spans 12 residues. The DNA of the CDR3 is TGTGCCAGCAGCCCCCAGGGGTCCGAGCAGTACTTC. Translating gives CASSPQGSEQYF.

This clone appeared once. This rearrangement joins TRBV15 to TRBJ1-3, with D perhaps matching TRBD1 (6 bases). Germline lookup yields CDR1 LNHNV and CDR2 YYDKDF (reference sequence). Between the trimmed V and J ends, which lost 4 bases and 0 bases, there was a span of 10 bases. CDR3 length: 15 residues. The CDR3 DNA follows: TGTGCCACCAGCACACGGACAGACTCTGGAAACACCATATATTTT. It codes for CATSTRTDSGNTIYF.

V and J are TRBV27 and TRBJ2-2; 7 bases agree with TRBD1. The germline V gene encodes CDR1 MNHEY and CDR2 SMNVEV (reference sequence). The CDR3 has 11 residues. The junction had 2 bases not matched to a gene; V was cut back by 10 bases and J by 6 bases. CDR3 region: CATQGAGELFF. CDR3 sequence (DNA): TGTGCCACCCAGGGGGCCGGGGAGCTGTTTTTT.

The chain joins TRBV7-3 to TRBJ2-2; 8 bases agree with TRBD2. Germline CDR1 reads SGHTA; CDR2 reads FQGTGA. CDR3 length: 15 residues. The J segment lost 1 base and the V segment lost 6 bases, leaving 4 bases of the junction unmatched. Written as DNA, the CDR3 is TGTGCCAGCAGTTCGACTAGCGAGAACACCGGGGAGCTGTTTTTT. Its translation: CASSSTSENTGELFF.

The genes are TRBV27 and TRBJ2-7; 7 bases fit TRBD2. The CDR3 runs 11 residues. The germline V gene has CDR1 MNHEY and CDR2 SMNVEV (reference sequence). Trimming took 9 bases from V and 3 from J; bases not matched to a gene: 2. In nucleotides, the CDR3 is TGTGCCAGGACTAGCAACTACGAGCAGTACTTC. This sequence encodes CARTSNYEQYF.

This clone was picked up a small number of times. The J gene is TRBJ2-5, the V gene TRBV6-5; D uncertain. Looked up from germline, CDR1 is MNHEY and CDR2 is SVGAGI. This CDR3 is built from 14 residues. Trimming left V 6 bases short and J 1 base short, with 12 bases between. CDR3 nucleotides: TGTGCCAGCAGCCAACTAAGTCTCCAAGAGACCCAGTACTTC. Protein product: CASSQLSLQETQYF.

On this clone: At one end the junction does not follow the germline gene, possibly because of a read error. The V and J genes are TRBV11-3 and TRBJ2-2, with 12 nucleotides matching TRBD1. The CDR3 runs 17 residues. CDR1 is SGHNT and CDR2 is YENEEA in the germline V gene. The CDR3 loop reads CASSETGQGANTGELFF. Here the CDR3 DNA reads TGTGCCAGCAGCGAAACGGGACAGGGGGCGAATACCGGGGAGCTGTTTTTT.

The rearrangement links TRBV4-2 to TRBJ2-1; D gene unclear. Between the trimmed V and J ends, which lost 0 bases and 2 bases, there was a span of 11 bases. This CDR3 is 16 amino acids long. Germline V gene data show CDR1 as LGHNA and CDR2 as YNFKEQ. The CDR3 protein is CASSQESRATYNEQFF. The DNA of the CDR3 is TGTGCCAGCAGCCAAGAAAGCAGAGCGACCTACAATGAGCAGTTCTTC.